This T cell receptor beta chain originates from a study of shared clonotypes between healthy human individuals. Whole-study findings and limits: What naive subsets generally showed was a larger estimated richness than memory subsets showed. Compared with clonotypes that all four donors shared, non-shared clonotypes had lower generation probabilities.

For this clone: Its antigen remains unknown.

The study ran the assay at deep level. Authors' data handling: Filtering was not the same, since immunoSEQ gave junction-only sequences without quality scores. Using immunoSEQ multiplex PCR, the repertoire was profiled, and TCRdb retains in-frame clones only, with some absent. That table gives V, J and clone size, and the DNA gave D and trimming. The sample has fewer than 1.8 million clones; 97% to 99% are singletons. The V segment lost 1 base and the J segment 6 bases; nucleotides outside the gene matches: 3. From germline, CDR1 is SGHNT and CDR2 YYREEE (reference sequence). The CDR3 has 15 amino acids.

The clonotype comes from a man aged 25-40 years in good health. The chain carries TRBV5-4 and TRBJ2-2, with 10 bases that match TRBD2. Sequencing was done on a sample of naive CD4+ T cells sorted from blood. Sample subset: CD45RA+ positively selected. The CDR3 is CASSLPLAGPGELFF. CDR3 nucleotides: TGTGCCAGCAGCTTGCCACTAGCGGGACCCGGGGAGCTGTTTTTT. Filled out from reference TRBV5-4 and TRBJ2-2, the complete variable domain reads ETGVTQSPTHLIKTRGQQVTLRCSSQSGHNTVSWYQQALGQGPQFIFQYYREEENGRGNFPPRFSGLQFPNYSSELNVNALELDDSALYLCASSLPLAGPGELFFGEGSRLTVL.